These 27 T cell receptor beta chains came from one sample sequenced in a study of blood T cell repertoires in COVID-19. Assay: immunoSEQ multiplex PCR; the TCRdb copy retains only in-frame clones and omits some. Here the sample spans roughly 110,000 clones, over 70% being singletons. The material sequenced was peripheral blood. These receptors were obtained from a human donor with acute or convalescent COVID-19. The donor label of this sample is uncertain.

The chain employs TRBV5-1 and TRBJ2-3, with 10 bases identical to TRBD2. Germline trimming cut 0 bases from V and 5 bases from J; bases unmatched to any gene: 9. In germline, CDR1 is SGHRS, CDR2 YFSETQ. CDR3 length equals 17 residues. CDR3 residues: CASSLATTSGVGDTQYF. In nucleotides, the CDR3 is TGCGCCAGCAGCTTGGCCACTACTAGCGGGGTTGGAGATACGCAGTATTTT.

V and J are TRBV5-4 and TRBJ2-5; a possible D gene is TRBD1 (6 bases). This CDR3 has 15 amino acids. Trimming cost V 3 bases and J 4 bases, with 16 bases left between them. Germline values: CDR1 SGHNT, CDR2 YYREEE (reference sequence). CDR3 bases: TGTGCCAGCAGCTCCCACCCGGGACACTTAGAGACCCAGTACTTC. It is translated as CASSSHPGHLETQYF.

The chain carries TRBV18 and TRBJ1-1; 8 nucleotides agree with TRBD1. This CDR3 is 15 amino acids long. Germline CDR1 reads KGHSH; CDR2 reads LQKENI. V was pared by 3 bases and J by 6 bases, with 9 bases of the junction left unmatched. CDR3 bases: TGTGCCAGCTCACCCGAACAGGGGGGTAAAGCTGAAGCTTTCTTT. Translating gives CASSPEQGGKAEAFF.

The genes are TRBV6-5 and TRBJ1-1, with D uncertain. Trimming removed 0 bases from V and 0 bases from J, with 8 bases in between. This CDR3 region has 15 residues. The germline CDR1 and CDR2 sequences are MNHEY and SVGAGI. The chain's CDR3 is CASSYSPGMNTEAFF. CDR3 DNA: TGTGCCAGCAGTTACTCTCCGGGGATGAACACTGAAGCTTTCTTT.

The CDR3 protein is CASSQDARQGRFNGYTF. CDR3 bases: TGTGCCAGCAGCCAAGACGCTAGACAGGGTCGCTTCAATGGCTACACCTTC. This chain uses TRBV14 with TRBJ1-2; TRBD1 matches at 7 bases. CDR1 is SGHDN, CDR2 FVKESK, per germline. The CDR3 is made up of 17 amino acids. V shed 0 bases, J shed 6 bases, and the junction held 13 bases outside the gene matches.

V is TRBV7-2 and J is TRBJ2-7, with a possible D match to TRBD1 (5 bases). V shed 1 base and J shed 5 bases, with 12 bases lying between them. Germline V gene lookup returns CDR1 SGHTA and CDR2 FQGNSA. The CDR3 covers 14 residues. CDR3 nucleotide sequence: TGTGCCAGCAGCTTAGATAGGGGCCGGAACGAGCAGTACTTC. It codes for CASSLDRGRNEQYF.

The V gene is TRBV6-6, the J gene TRBJ1-1, with a tentative D call TRBD1 (6 bases). Germline V lookup: CDR1 MNHNY, CDR2 SVGAGI (reference sequence). The V gene lost 2 bases and the J gene lost 0 bases, with 7 bases spanning the gap. The length of the CDR3 is 14 residues. The CDR3 coding sequence is TGTGCCAGCAGTTACGGGGGCTTGAACACTGAAGCTTTCTTT. This sequence encodes CASSYGGLNTEAFF.

The chain uses TRBV28 and TRBJ1-1; D unclear. The V end was cut by 1 base, the J end by 0 bases, with 12 bases between. CDR1 is MDHEN, CDR2 SYDVKM, per germline. The CDR3 length is 16 residues. This CDR3 reads CASSLFRGTVNTEAFF. CDR3 nucleotides: TGTGCCAGCAGTTTATTTCGGGGAACAGTGAACACTGAAGCTTTCTTT.

The rearrangement uses TRBV3-1 (or the pseudogene TRBV3-2) and TRBJ1-6, with a tentative D call TRBD1 (6 bases). Germline assignment: CDR1 LGHDT and CDR2 YNNKEL (reference sequence). The CDR3 covers 13 residues. Trimming left V 4 bases short and J 6 bases short, with 7 bases between. CDR3: CASSRTANSPLHF. CDR3 bases: TGTGCCAGCAGCCGGACAGCTAATTCACCCCTCCACTTT.

The chain links TRBV10-1 to TRBJ2-5; possible D gene TRBD1, 5 bases. V shed 11 bases and J shed 4 bases, with 20 bases lying between them. The CDR3 is 14 amino acids. Per the germline V gene, CDR1 is WNHNN and CDR2 is SYGVQD (reference sequence). In DNA form, the CDR3 reads TGCGCCCCAGCAGGGAAGGTGGGGCGAGAGACCCAGTACTTC. Amino acids: CAPAGKVGRETQYF.

This clone came up a few times. CDR3 loop: CSVQGGAQYF. In DNA, the CDR3 is TGCAGCGTACAAGGGGGGGCCCAGTACTTC. This chain joins TRBV29-1 and TRBJ2-5, with D perhaps matching TRBD2 (7 bases). The CDR3 consists of 10 residues. Trimming removed 6 bases from V and 9 bases from J, with 11 bases in between. Germline lookup yields CDR1 SQVTM and CDR2 ANQGSEA.

The rearrangement uses TRBV4-1 and TRBJ2-5; TRBD2 aligns across 9 bases. V shed 0 bases, J shed 3 bases, and the junction held 14 bases outside the gene matches. The germline V gene has CDR1 MGHRA and CDR2 YSYEKL. This CDR3 has 19 residues. The CDR3 bases are TGCGCCAGCAGCCAAGAGAACGCCGTTACATTAGCGGGGGAAGAGACCCAGTACTTC. Translation gives CASSQENAVTLAGEETQYF.

This chain uses TRBV28 with TRBJ1-5; D possibly corresponds to TRBD1 (5 bases). Trimming stripped 7 bases from V and 5 bases from J, with 9 bases between. The CDR3 extends over 12 amino acids. Germline CDR1 reads MDHEN; CDR2 reads SYDVKM. In DNA form, the CDR3 reads TGTGCCAGCAAAGGAGGGGATCAGCCCCAGCATTTT. Its protein is CASKGGDQPQHF.

The rearrangement joins TRBV7-2 to TRBJ1-6; 8 bases match TRBD1. V lost 5 bases to trimming and J lost 3 bases; unmatched junction nucleotides: 12. Germline CDR1 is SGHTA and CDR2 is FQGNSA. The CDR3 spans 18 residues. The CDR3 DNA reads TGTGCCAGCAGCCCCATAGTGGGACAGGCGAACTATAATTCACCCCTCCACTTT. It codes for CASSPIVGQANYNSPLHF.

The CDR3 reads CASTQRPSGYQETQYF. The DNA of the CDR3 is TGCGCCAGCACACAAAGGCCTAGCGGGTACCAAGAGACCCAGTACTTC. The J gene is TRBJ2-5, the V gene TRBV5-1; 8 bases are a match to TRBD2. V gave up 6 bases and J gave up 0 bases; unmatched junction bases: 10. This CDR3 comprises 16 residues. CDR1 SGHRS and CDR2 YFSETQ come from the germline V gene.

The rearrangement joins TRBV9 to TRBJ1-3; D possibly corresponds to TRBD1 (5 bases). The CDR3 is 15 residues long. The V gene's germline CDR1 is SGDLS and CDR2 YYNGEE. V lost 4 bases to trimming and J lost 4 bases, with 15 bases between them. CDR3 sequence: CASSPVGGNGNTIYF. CDR3 coding DNA: TGTGCCAGCAGCCCCGTGGGGGGGAACGGAAACACCATATATTTT.

This chain uses TRBV13 with TRBJ2-7; 7 positions agree with TRBD2. CDR1 PRHDT and CDR2 FYEKMQ come from the germline V gene (reference sequence). V lost 4 bases and J lost 6; bases outside the gene matches: 9. The CDR3 is 14 amino acids. The CDR3: CASSWGRDYREQYV. CDR3 DNA sequence: TGTGCCAGCAGCTGGGGCCGGGACTACCGCGAGCAGTACGTC.

The chain has TRBV13 and TRBJ2-7, with TRBD1 matching 8 bases. Germline values: CDR1 PRHDT, CDR2 FYEKMQ (reference sequence). Trimming at V came to 5 bases and at J to 3 bases, leaving 6 bases not matched to a gene. The CDR3 has 14 amino acids. CDR3 sequence (DNA): TGTGCCAGCAGCACCGGACAGGGTGTCTACGAGCAGTACGTC. Translated, it gives CASSTGQGVYEQYV.

V gene TRBV15 combines with J gene TRBJ2-3; TRBD1 matches at 8 bases. Germline lookup yields CDR1 LNHNV and CDR2 YYDKDF (reference sequence). The CDR3 is 16 amino acids. Unmatched junction bases numbered 9, after V lost 6 bases and J lost 1 base. The CDR3 loop is CATRRQGIRGTDTQYF. In nucleotides, the CDR3 is TGTGCCACCAGAAGACAGGGGATTCGTGGCACAGATACGCAGTATTTT.

The chain recombines TRBV30 with TRBJ1-3; TRBD1 is a possible D gene (6 bases). Germline V lookup: CDR1 GTSNPN, CDR2 SVGIG (reference sequence). CDR3 size: 15 residues. The V end was cut by 1 base, the J end by 0 bases, with 10 bases between. CDR3 sequence (DNA): TGTGCCTGGAGTGGCCCAGGGGTCTCTGGAAACACCATATATTTT. This translates into CAWSGPGVSGNTIYF.

CDR3 amino acids: CASSLGQGSGGYTF. CDR3 in DNA: TGTGCCAGCAGCTTAGGACAGGGAAGCGGTGGCTACACCTTC. The rearrangement joins TRBV11-2 to TRBJ1-2; TRBD1 matches at 7 bases. Germline V gene sequence: CDR1 SGHAT, CDR2 FQNNGV. The trim removed 1 base at V and 7 bases at J, leaving 6 bases unmatched. The CDR3 spans 14 residues.

V is TRBV6-4 and J is TRBJ1-6; TRBD1 might be the D (6 bases). The CDR3 runs 13 residues. CDR1 and CDR2 (germline): MRHNA, SNTAGT. Between the trimmed V and J ends, which lost 6 bases and 7 bases, there was a span of 10 bases. CDR3 nucleotides: TGTGCCAGCAGACGGGACAAGAATTCACCCCTCCACTTT. Its protein product is CASRRDKNSPLHF.

This clone has a handful of counts. The V gene is TRBV19, the J gene TRBJ1-1, with a tentative D call TRBD1 (5 bases). The CDR3 has 16 amino acids. The V gene's germline CDR1 is LNHDA and CDR2 SQIVND (reference sequence). Trimming cost V 1 base and J 6 bases, with 18 bases left between them. The CDR3 DNA reads as TGTGCCAGTAGTATAGGGCCCAGGGCGGGGACCGCTGAAGCTTTCTTT. It is translated as CASSIGPRAGTAEAFF. Combining the CDR3 with reference TRBV19 and TRBJ1-1 gives the whole variable domain DGGITQSPKYLFRKEGQNVTLSCEQNLNHDAMYWYRQDPGQGLRLIYYSQIVNDFQKGDIAEGYSVSREKKESFPLTVTSAQKNPTAFYLCASSIGPRAGTAEAFFGQGTRLTVV.

This clone was counted a few times. The J gene is TRBJ2-1, the V gene TRBV18; no clear D gene. V lost 6 bases and J 10 bases, leaving 10 bases between the germline ends. The CDR3 runs 11 residues. CDR1 and CDR2 (germline): KGHSH, LQKENI. The CDR3 sequence: CASSTENEQFF. The DNA for the CDR3 is TGTGCCAGCTCCACAGAAAACGAGCAGTTCTTC.

V usage is TRBV5-1 and J usage is TRBJ1-1, with 9 nucleotides matching TRBD1. This CDR3 contains 15 residues. The germline V gene has CDR1 SGHRS and CDR2 YFSETQ. The J segment lost 3 bases and the V segment lost 3 bases, leaving 6 bases of the junction unmatched. Here the CDR3 DNA reads TGCGCCAGCAGCTCAACAGGGGGCAGGTACACTGAAGCTTTCTTT. It yields the protein CASSSTGGRYTEAFF. Together with reference TRBV5-1 and TRBJ1-1, the CDR3 gives the full variable domain: KAGVTQTPRYLIKTRGQQVTLSCSPISGHRSVSWYQQTPGQGLQFLFEYFSETQRNKGNFPGRFSGRQFSNSRSEMNVSTLELGDSALYLCASSSTGGRYTEAFFGQGTRLTVV.

This clone was detected a few times. The chain couples TRBV5-1 to TRBJ1-2, with 7 bases identical to TRBD1. This CDR3 contains 15 residues. Per germline, CDR1 SGHRS and CDR2 YFSETQ. J gave up 1 base and V 0 bases, and 3 bases lay outside the gene matches. The CDR3 sequence: CASSLGGQINYGYTF. The CDR3 DNA reads TGCGCCAGCAGCTTGGGGGGACAGATTAACTATGGCTACACCTTC.

This chain links TRBV7-8 with TRBJ2-7; D gene unclear. The length of the CDR3 is 15 residues. Germline CDR1 SGHVS, CDR2 FQNEAQ. V was pared by 2 bases and J by 0 bases, with 11 bases between. DNA of the CDR3: TGTGCCAGCAGCTTAAGAGGCCTCAACTCCTACGAGCAGTACGTC. Protein product: CASSLRGLNSYEQYV.